The 7 T cell receptor beta chains listed next were all sequenced from one sample in a study of vaccination and CD4 T cells after COVID-19. These TCRs are of unknown antigen specificity. Treatment indicated: approximately 11-day PBMC culture with coronavirus spike peptide pools or control peptides (ViraFEST assay). Cultured CD4+ T cells had their DNA profiled by the Oncomine TCR Beta short-read assay. TCRdb used MiXCR to reprocess the PCR reads, holding one entry per CDR3 protein. This sample has thousands of distinct CDR3 sequences, with around 20% found just once. The sequencing input was CD4+ T cells from blood, cultured in vitro. The receptors derive from a human donor who had recovered from COVID-19.

The chain combines TRBV6-1 with TRBJ1-5, with D tentatively TRBD1 (5 bases). Germline CDR1 and CDR2: MNHNS and SASEGT. The CDR3 length is 15 residues. Trimming removed 7 bases from V and 2 bases from J, with 15 bases in between. The CDR3 DNA reads as TGTGCCAGCACTCTACGGACAATGGGCAATCAGCCCCAGCATTTT. Translating gives CASTLRTMGNQPQHF.

This clonotype occurred a few times. The V call is TRBV18, the J call TRBJ1-6, with 10 bases lining up with TRBD1. V lost 4 bases, J lost 8 bases, and 2 bases stayed unmatched. This CDR3 is built from 14 residues. Germline CDR1 KGHSH, CDR2 LQKENI. The CDR3 sequence is CASSQGTGDSPLHF. Here the CDR3 DNA reads TGTGCCAGCTCACAGGGGACAGGGGATTCACCCCTCCACTTT.

This clonotype occurred a few times. This chain links TRBV12-3 or TRBV12-4 with TRBJ2-3, with TRBD2 matching over 9 bases. Unmatched junction bases numbered 5, after V lost 0 bases and J lost 4 bases. The CDR3 runs to 16 residues. Written as DNA, the CDR3 is TGTGCCAGCAGTTTAGCGCGGGGGGGCTCCGCAGATACGCAGTATTTT. Translating gives CASSLARGGSADTQYF.

The genes are TRBV20-1 and TRBJ2-3; TRBD2 matches at 11 bases. The germline gives CDR1 DFQATT, CDR2 SNEGSKA (reference sequence). V dropped 6 bases and J dropped 2; count of bases not matched to a gene: 7. This CDR3 has 15 amino acids. Here the CDR3 DNA reads TGCAGTGCCCTGGGTAGCGGGGGGGTCACAGATACGCAGTATTTT. It is translated as CSALGSGGVTDTQYF.

In its sample, this clonotype is medium-sized (0.01 to 0.1%). The chain is built from TRBV6-1 and TRBJ1-1; D is undetermined. The CDR3 spans 13 residues. Trimming stripped 2 bases from V and 5 bases from J, with 9 bases between. Per germline, CDR1 MNHNS and CDR2 SASEGT. The CDR3 region has the DNA TGTGCCAGCAGTGAATTAGGGATAACTGAAGCTTTCTTT. Translated, it gives CASSELGITEAFF.

The chain couples TRBV6-1 to TRBJ1-2; the match to TRBD1 covers 9 bases. Germline values: CDR1 MNHNS, CDR2 SASEGT. The CDR3 loop spans 12 amino acids. Germline trimming cut 4 bases from V and 8 bases from J; bases unmatched to any gene: 2. The CDR3 nucleotides are TGTGCCAGCAGTGGACAGGGGGAAGGCTACACCTTC. It translates to CASSGQGEGYTF.

In this sample, this clonotype turned up a few times. V gene TRBV20-1 combines with J gene TRBJ2-1, with TRBD2 as a possible D gene (6 bases). CDR1 is DFQATT, CDR2 SNEGSKA, per germline (reference sequence). This CDR3 contains 17 residues. The V and J ends lost 4 bases and 0 bases respectively, with 19 bases between them. In nucleotides, the CDR3 is TGCAGTGCTATTCGGTTCGGCGGGGCCAGCTCCTACAATGAGCAGTTCTTC. As protein: CSAIRFGGASSYNEQFF.